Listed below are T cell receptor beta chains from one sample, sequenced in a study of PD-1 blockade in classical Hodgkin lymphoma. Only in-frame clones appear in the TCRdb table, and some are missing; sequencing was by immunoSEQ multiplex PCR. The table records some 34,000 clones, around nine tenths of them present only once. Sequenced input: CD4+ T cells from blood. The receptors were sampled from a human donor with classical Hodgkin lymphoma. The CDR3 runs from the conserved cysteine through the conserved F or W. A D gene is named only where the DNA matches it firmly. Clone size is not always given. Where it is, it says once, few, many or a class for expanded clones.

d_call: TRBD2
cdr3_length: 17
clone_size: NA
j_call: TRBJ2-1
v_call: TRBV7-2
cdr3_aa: CASSPPEWGGRNNEQFF
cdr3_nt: TGTGCCAGCAGCCCGCCTGAGTGGGGAGGGAGAAACAATGAGCAGTTCTTC

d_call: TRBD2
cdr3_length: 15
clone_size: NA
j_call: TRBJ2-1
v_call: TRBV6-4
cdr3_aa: CASSTGTSRGNEQFF
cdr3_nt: TGTGCCAGCAGTACCGGGACTAGCAGGGGGAATGAGCAGTTCTTC

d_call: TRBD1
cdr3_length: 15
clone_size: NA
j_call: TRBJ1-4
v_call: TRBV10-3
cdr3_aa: CATGPGQGRNEKLFF
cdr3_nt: TGTGCCACTGGACCGGGACAGGGGAGAAATGAAAAACTGTTTTTT

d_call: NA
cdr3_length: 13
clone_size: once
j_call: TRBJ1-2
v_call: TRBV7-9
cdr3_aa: CASSGQTFYGYTF
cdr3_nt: TGTGCCAGCAGCGGACAGACTTTCTATGGCTACACCTTC

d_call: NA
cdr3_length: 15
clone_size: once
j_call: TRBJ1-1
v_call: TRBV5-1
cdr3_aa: CASSLMTVTNTEAFF
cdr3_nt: TGCGCCAGCAGCTTGATGACAGTCACCAACACTGAAGCTTTCTTT

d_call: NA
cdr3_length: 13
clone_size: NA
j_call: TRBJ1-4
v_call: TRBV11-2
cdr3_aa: CASSLGGVEKLFF
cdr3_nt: TGTGCCAGCAGCTTAGGCGGGGTTGAAAAACTGTTTTTT

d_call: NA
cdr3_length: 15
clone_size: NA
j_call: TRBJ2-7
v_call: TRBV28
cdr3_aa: CASSSGTGGAYEQYF
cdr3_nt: TGTGCCAGCAGTTCGGGGACTGGAGGAGCCTACGAGCAGTACTTC

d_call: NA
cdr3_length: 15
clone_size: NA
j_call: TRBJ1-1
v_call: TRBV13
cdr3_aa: CASSLGLAGNTEAFF
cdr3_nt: TGTGCCAGCAGCTTAGGCCTCGCGGGTAACACTGAAGCTTTCTTT

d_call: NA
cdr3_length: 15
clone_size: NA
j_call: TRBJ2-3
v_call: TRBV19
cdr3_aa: CASSGRGSTTDTQYF
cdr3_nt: TGTGCCAGTAGTGGCCGGGGGTCCACCACAGATACGCAGTATTTT

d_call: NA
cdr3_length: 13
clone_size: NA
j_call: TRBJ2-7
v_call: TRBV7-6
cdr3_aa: CGGRQGQVYEQYF
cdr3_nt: TGTGGGGGGCGGCAGGGTCAAGTCTACGAGCAGTACTTC

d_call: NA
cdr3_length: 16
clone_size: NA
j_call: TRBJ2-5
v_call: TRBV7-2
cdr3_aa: CASSSGQTSFQETQYF
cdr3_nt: TGTGCCAGCAGCTCCGGACAGACGTCTTTTCAAGAGACCCAGTACTTC

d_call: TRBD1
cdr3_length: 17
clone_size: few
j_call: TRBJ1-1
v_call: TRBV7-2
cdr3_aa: CASSRRQGNTLNTEAFF
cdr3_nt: TGTGCCAGCAGCCGTAGACAGGGAAATACTTTGAACACTGAAGCTTTCTTT

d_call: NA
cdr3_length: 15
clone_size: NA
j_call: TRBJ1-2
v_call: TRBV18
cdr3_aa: CASSQNSFLQYGYTF
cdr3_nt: TGTGCCAGCTCACAAAACAGCTTTCTCCAGTATGGCTACACCTTC

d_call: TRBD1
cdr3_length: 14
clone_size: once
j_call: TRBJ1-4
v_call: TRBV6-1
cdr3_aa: CASNSGTGFEKLFF
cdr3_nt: TGTGCCAGCAACTCCGGGACAGGGTTTGAAAAACTGTTTTTT

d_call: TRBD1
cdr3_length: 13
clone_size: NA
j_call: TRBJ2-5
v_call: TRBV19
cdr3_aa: CASSTDRGETQYF
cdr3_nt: TGTGCCAGTAGTACCGACAGGGGAGAGACCCAGTACTTC

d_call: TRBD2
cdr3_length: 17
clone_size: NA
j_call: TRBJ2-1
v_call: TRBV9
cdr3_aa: CASSVGVGLAGANEQFF
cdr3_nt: TGTGCCAGCAGCGTAGGAGTAGGACTAGCGGGGGCCAATGAGCAGTTCTTC

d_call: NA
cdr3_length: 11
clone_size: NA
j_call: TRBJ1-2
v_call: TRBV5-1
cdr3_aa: CASSLKDGYTF
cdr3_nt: TGCGCCAGCAGCCTTAAGGACGGCTACACCTTC

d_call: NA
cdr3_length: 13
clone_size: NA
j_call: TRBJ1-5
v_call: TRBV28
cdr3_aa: CASTDGGNQPQHF
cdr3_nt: TGTGCCAGCACCGACGGGGGCAATCAGCCCCAGCATTTT

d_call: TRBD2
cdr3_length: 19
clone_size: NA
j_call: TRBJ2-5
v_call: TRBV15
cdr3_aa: CATSRDSTSGDPIKETQYF
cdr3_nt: TGTGCCACCAGCAGAGATTCGACTAGCGGGGATCCCATTAAAGAGACCCAGTACTTC

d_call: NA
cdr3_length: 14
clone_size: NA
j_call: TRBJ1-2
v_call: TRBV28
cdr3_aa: CASSLPSRNYGYTF
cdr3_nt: TGTGCCAGCAGTCTCCCTTCGCGAAACTATGGCTACACCTTC

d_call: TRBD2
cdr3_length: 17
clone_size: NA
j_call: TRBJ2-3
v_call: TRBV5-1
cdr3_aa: CASSLAGTSTSTDTQYF
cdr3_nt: TGCGCCAGCAGCTTGGCCGGGACTAGCACTAGCACAGATACGCAGTATTTT

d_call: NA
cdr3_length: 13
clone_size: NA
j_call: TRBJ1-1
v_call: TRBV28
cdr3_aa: CASSPGGGFYAFF
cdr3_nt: TGTGCCAGCAGTCCGGGAGGGGGATTCTACGCTTTCTTT

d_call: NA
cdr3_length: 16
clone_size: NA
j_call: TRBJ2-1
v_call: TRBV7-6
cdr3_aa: CASSLRARGVHNEQFF
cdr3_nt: TGTGCCAGCAGCTTGAGGGCCAGGGGGGTGCACAATGAGCAGTTCTTC

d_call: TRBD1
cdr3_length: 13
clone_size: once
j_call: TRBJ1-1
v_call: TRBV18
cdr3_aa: CASSVDRGAEAFF
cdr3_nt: TGTGCCAGCTCAGTAGACAGGGGTGCTGAAGCTTTCTTT

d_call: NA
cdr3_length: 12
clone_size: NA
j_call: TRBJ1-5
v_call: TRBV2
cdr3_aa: CASTGGNQPQHF
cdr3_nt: TGTGCCAGCACGGGGGGTAATCAGCCCCAGCATTTT

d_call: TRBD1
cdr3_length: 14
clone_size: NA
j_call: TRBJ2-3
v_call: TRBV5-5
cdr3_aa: CASRRDSSIYTQYF
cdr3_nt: TGTGCCAGCAGGAGGGACAGCTCGATTTATACGCAGTATTTT

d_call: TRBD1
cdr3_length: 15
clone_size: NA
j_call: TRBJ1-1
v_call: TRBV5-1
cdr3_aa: CASRDREGPLVEAFF
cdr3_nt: TGCGCCAGCAGGGACAGGGAGGGTCCACTGGTGGAAGCTTTCTTT

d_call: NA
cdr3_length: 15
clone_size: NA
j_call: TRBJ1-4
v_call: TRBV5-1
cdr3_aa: CASTAQGPTNEKLFF
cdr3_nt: TGCGCCAGCACGGCCCAGGGGCCCACTAATGAAAAACTGTTTTTT

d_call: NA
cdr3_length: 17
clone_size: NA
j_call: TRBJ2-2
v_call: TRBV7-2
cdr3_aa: CASSSSSSRVGTGELFF
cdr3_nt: TGTGCCAGCAGCTCGTCGAGCAGCCGGGTAGGGACCGGGGAGCTGTTTTTT